Following are 12 T cell receptor beta chains from one sample sequenced in a study of blood T cell repertoires in COVID-19. Data came from immunoSEQ multiplex PCR; TCRdb stores just in-frame clones and leaves some out. The sample consists of about 240,000 clones, 84% of them appearing once. The sample comprised peripheral blood. These receptors were obtained from a man aged 45-60 years with acute or convalescent COVID-19.

This chain connects TRBV9 to TRBJ2-7; TRBD1 matches at 7 bases. V lost 2 bases to trimming and J lost 3 bases; unmatched junction nucleotides: 5. This CDR3 is 14 amino acids long. Germline CDR1 SGDLS, CDR2 YYNGEE. The CDR3 DNA sequence: TGTGCCAGCAGCGTGACAGGGCAAGGCTACGAGCAGTACTTC. This codes for CASSVTGQGYEQYF.

The CDR3 DNA is TGTGCCAGCAGGGACAGGGTGCTTGGGTATGGCTACACCTTC. Encoded protein: CASRDRVLGYGYTF. The rearrangement uses TRBV2 and TRBJ1-2; 8 bases agree with TRBD1. Germline V gene lookup returns CDR1 SNHLY and CDR2 FYNNEI. CDR3 length equals 14 residues. V lost 6 bases to trimming and J lost 5 bases; unmatched junction nucleotides: 8.

The rearrangement links TRBV7-6 to TRBJ2-7; 7 bases map to TRBD1. In germline, CDR1 is SGHVS, CDR2 FNYEAQ. The V segment lost 5 bases and the J segment 3 bases; nucleotides outside the gene matches: 7. This CDR3 comprises 14 residues. The CDR3 DNA reads TGTGCCAGCAGCCTATCGCGGACAGGCTACGAGCAGTACTTC. It codes for CASSLSRTGYEQYF.

This chain uses TRBV6-5 with TRBJ2-7; D possibly corresponds to TRBD1 (5 bases). The V end lost 8 bases, the J end lost 0 bases, and 11 bases lay between the germline ends. Germline-derived CDR1 and CDR2 are MNHEY and SVGAGI. CDR3 length equals 13 residues. CDR3 coding DNA: TGTGCCAGCGAGGACAAGAGCTCCTACGAGCAGTACTTC. Its translation is CASEDKSSYEQYF.

This clone appeared a few times. This chain connects TRBV10-3 to TRBJ1-4; perhaps TRBD1 as D (6 bases). Germline V gene sequence: CDR1 ENHRY, CDR2 SYGVKD. CDR3 length: 14 residues. V shed 4 bases and J shed 8 bases, with 14 bases lying between them. The CDR3 reads CAISVLQGEEKLFF. For the CDR3, the DNA is TGTGCCATCAGTGTTCTACAGGGCGAGGAAAAACTGTTTTTT.

This clone was counted a few times. The chain uses TRBV4-1 and TRBJ1-6; 8 bases align to TRBD1. CDR1 and CDR2 from the germline V gene are MGHRA and YSYEKL. This CDR3 has 15 residues. With V trimmed by 1 base and J by 10 bases, 6 bases remained unmatched. For the CDR3, the DNA is TGCGCCAGCAGCCAAGTCAGCAGGGGGCAATCACCCCTCCACTTT. It specifies CASSQVSRGQSPLHF.

The CDR3 region is CASSLLGGRQLDTEAFF. Written as DNA, the CDR3 is TGCGCCAGCAGCTTGCTGGGGGGGAGACAGTTGGACACTGAAGCTTTCTTT. The chain couples TRBV5-1 to TRBJ1-1; D may be TRBD1 (5 bases). CDR3 size: 17 residues. V was cut by 1 base and J by 3 bases, with 19 bases left in between. Per the germline V gene, CDR1 is SGHRS and CDR2 is YFSETQ.

V is TRBV5-1 and J is TRBJ2-1, with 8 positions matching TRBD2. The CDR3 spans 15 residues. The junction had 4 bases not matched to a gene; V was cut back by 3 bases and J by 2 bases. Germline V gene data show CDR1 as SGHRS and CDR2 as YFSETQ. The CDR3 DNA follows: TGCGCCAGCAGCTCGGGGGGGCCTCCCTACAATGAGCAGTTCTTC. This gives the protein CASSSGGPPYNEQFF.

The rearrangement joins TRBV5-1 to TRBJ2-3; a weak D match, TRBD2 (6 bases). This CDR3 contains 15 residues. Deletions cut 1 base from V and 2 bases from J, with 11 bases between. CDR1 is SGHRS, CDR2 YFSETQ, per germline. The CDR3, as DNA: TGCGCCAGCAGCTTGAAGGGAGGTGTCACAGATACGCAGTATTTT. It codes for CASSLKGGVTDTQYF.

The chain couples TRBV15 to TRBJ1-2; 8 positions agree with TRBD1. The CDR3 spans 16 residues. Germline lookup yields CDR1 LNHNV and CDR2 YYDKDF (reference sequence). The V gene end was trimmed by 3 bases and the J gene end by 0 bases; junction bases not matched to a gene: 6. This CDR3 reads CATSSLGQDTNYGYTF. Here the CDR3 DNA reads TGTGCCACCAGCAGTTTGGGACAGGATACTAACTATGGCTACACCTTC.

This clone was picked up a small number of times. This chain uses TRBV7-9 with TRBJ2-4; 11 nucleotides match TRBD1. This CDR3 is 14 amino acids long. Germline trimming cut 5 bases from V and 7 bases from J; bases unmatched to any gene: 4. Germline V lookup: CDR1 SEHNR, CDR2 FQNEAQ (reference sequence). CDR3 nucleotide sequence: TGTGCCAGCAGCCCGTGGGACAGGGGGAACATTCAGTACTTC. Residues: CASSPWDRGNIQYF.

The J gene is TRBJ2-1, the V gene TRBV3-1 (or the pseudogene TRBV3-2); tentative D call: TRBD1 (5 bases). V lost 2 bases and J lost 4, with 6 bases in between. The CDR3 covers 13 residues. Germline loops: CDR1 LGHDT, CDR2 YNNKEL (reference sequence). The CDR3 DNA is TGTGCCAGCAGCCAAACAGGATACAATGAGCAGTTCTTC. Encoded protein: CASSQTGYNEQFF.